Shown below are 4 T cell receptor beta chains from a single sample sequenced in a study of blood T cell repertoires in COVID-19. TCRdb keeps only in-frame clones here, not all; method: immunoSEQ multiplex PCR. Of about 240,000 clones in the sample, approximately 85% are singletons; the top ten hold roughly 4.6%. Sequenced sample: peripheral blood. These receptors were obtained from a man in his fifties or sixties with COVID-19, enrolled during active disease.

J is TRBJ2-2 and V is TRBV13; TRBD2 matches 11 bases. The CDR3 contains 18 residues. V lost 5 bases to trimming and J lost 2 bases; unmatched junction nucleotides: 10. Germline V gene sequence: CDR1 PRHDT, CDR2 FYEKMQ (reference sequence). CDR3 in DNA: TGTGCCAGCAGCCCAACCCCTAGCGGGGGGTCCAACACCGGGGAGCTGTTTTTT. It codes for CASSPTPSGGSNTGELFF.

Written as DNA, the CDR3 is TGTGCCAGCAGCCAAGTCCTACTCTCTGGGGCCAACGTCCTGACTTTC. This gives the protein CASSQVLLSGANVLTF. The chain couples TRBV3-1 (or the pseudogene TRBV3-2) to TRBJ2-6; D unclear. V lost 1 base and J 0 bases, leaving 7 bases between the germline ends. Germline V gene lookup returns CDR1 LGHDT and CDR2 YNNKEL (reference sequence). The CDR3 is 16 residues long.

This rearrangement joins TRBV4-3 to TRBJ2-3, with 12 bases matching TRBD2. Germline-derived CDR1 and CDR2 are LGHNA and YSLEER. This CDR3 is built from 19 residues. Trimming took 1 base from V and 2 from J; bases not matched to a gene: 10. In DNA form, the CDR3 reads TGCGCCAGCAGCCAAGCTACGACTAGCGGGGGATCGTACACAGATACGCAGTATTTT. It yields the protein CASSQATTSGGSYTDTQYF.

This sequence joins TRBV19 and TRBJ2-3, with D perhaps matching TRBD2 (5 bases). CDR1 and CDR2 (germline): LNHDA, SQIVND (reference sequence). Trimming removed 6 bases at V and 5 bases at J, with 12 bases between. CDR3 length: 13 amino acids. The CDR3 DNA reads TGTGCCAGTAGCCCGGGATGGGGAGATACGCAGTATTTT. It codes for CASSPGWGDTQYF. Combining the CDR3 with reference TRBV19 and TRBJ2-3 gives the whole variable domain DGGITQSPKYLFRKEGQNVTLSCEQNLNHDAMYWYRQDPGQGLRLIYYSQIVNDFQKGDIAEGYSVSREKKESFPLTVTSAQKNPTAFYLCASSPGWGDTQYFGPGTRLTVL.